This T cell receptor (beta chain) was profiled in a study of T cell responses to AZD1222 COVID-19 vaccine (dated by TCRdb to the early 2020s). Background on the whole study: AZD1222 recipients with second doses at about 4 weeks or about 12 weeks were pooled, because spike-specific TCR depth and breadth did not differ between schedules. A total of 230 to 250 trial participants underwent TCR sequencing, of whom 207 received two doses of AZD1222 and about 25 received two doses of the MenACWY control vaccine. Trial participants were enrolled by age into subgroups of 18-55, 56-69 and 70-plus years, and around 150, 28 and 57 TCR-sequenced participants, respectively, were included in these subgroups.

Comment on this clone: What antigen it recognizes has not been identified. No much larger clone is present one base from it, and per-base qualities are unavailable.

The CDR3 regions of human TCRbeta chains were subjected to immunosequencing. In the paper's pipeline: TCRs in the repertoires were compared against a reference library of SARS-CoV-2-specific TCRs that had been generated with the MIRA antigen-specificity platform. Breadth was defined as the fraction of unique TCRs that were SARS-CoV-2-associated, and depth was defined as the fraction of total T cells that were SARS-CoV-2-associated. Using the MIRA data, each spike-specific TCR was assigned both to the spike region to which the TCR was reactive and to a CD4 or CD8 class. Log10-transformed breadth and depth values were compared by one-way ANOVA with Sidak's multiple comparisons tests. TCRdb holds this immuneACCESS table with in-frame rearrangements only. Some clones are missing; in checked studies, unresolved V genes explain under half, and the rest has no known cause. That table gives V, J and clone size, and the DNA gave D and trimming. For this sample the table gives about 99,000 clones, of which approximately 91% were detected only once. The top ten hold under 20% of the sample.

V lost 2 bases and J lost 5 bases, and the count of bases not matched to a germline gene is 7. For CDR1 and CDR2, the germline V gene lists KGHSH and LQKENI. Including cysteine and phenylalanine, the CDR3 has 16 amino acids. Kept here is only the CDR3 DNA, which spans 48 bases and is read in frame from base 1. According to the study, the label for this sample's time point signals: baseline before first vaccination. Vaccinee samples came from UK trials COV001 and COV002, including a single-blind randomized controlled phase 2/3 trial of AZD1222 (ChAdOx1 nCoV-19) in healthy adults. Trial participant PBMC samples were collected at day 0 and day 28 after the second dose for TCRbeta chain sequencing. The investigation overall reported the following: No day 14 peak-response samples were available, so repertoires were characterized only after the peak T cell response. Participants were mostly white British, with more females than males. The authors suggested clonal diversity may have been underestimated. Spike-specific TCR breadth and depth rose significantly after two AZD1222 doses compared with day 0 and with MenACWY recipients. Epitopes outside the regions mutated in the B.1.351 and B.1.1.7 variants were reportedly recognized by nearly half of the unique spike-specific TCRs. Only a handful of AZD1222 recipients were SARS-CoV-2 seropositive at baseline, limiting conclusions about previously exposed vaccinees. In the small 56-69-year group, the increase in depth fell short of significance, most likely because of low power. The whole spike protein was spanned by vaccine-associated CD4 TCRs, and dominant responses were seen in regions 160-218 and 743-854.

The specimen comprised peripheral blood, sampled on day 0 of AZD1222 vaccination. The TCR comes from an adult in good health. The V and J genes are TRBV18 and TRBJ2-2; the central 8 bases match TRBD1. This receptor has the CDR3 CASSPSGRGRTGELFF. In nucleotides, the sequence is TGTGCCAGCTCACCATCGGGCAGGGGGCGAACCGGGGAGCTGTTTTTT.